This T cell receptor beta chain was sequenced for a study of T cells expressing NK-cell markers. TCRdb reanalyzed the 5' RACE reads, giving one entry per CDR3 protein sequence and no DNA. The sample table includes roughly 180,000 distinct CDR3 sequences. This CDR3 has 16 amino acids. Germline assignment: CDR1 SEHNR and CDR2 FQNEAQ (reference sequence). V and J are TRBV7-9 and TRBJ2-5; TCRdb picks TRBD2, but there is no DNA to check that call. The sequencing input was blood T cells: a sorted CD56 or NKG2C T cell subset, CD4+ or CD8+ T cells, or bulk PBMC T cells (not recorded which). The clonotype comes from a woman between 18 and 75 years old in good health. The CDR3 spells CASSLSSGLASETQYF.